This T cell receptor (beta chain) appears in the sequencing data of a study of Ad26.COV2.S vaccination and SARS-CoV-2 variants. Profiled with immunoSEQ multiplex PCR; TCRdb holds only in-frame clones, not every one. The sample lists about 400,000 clones, 75% to 90% occurring once. The germline V gene has CDR1 SGHTA and CDR2 FQGTGA. This CDR3 is 14 amino acids long. V was trimmed by 0 bases and J by 4 bases, leaving 7 bases between them. As to treatment: over 15 received Ad26.COV2.S at low or high dose, single or two shots; a few received placebo; per-sample allocation not given. At day 63 after the first vaccine or placebo injection, samples were drawn.

V is TRBV7-3 and J is TRBJ2-1; D ambiguous. The sample here was peripheral blood, taken in a trial of Ad26.COV2.S vaccine versus placebo. The receptor was isolated from a person aged 18 to 65 who received the Ad26.COV2.S COVID-19 vaccine or a placebo. The CDR3 nucleotides are TGTGCCAGCAGCTTAACTGGATTGTACAATGAGCAGTTCTTC. The encoded protein is CASSLTGLYNEQFF.